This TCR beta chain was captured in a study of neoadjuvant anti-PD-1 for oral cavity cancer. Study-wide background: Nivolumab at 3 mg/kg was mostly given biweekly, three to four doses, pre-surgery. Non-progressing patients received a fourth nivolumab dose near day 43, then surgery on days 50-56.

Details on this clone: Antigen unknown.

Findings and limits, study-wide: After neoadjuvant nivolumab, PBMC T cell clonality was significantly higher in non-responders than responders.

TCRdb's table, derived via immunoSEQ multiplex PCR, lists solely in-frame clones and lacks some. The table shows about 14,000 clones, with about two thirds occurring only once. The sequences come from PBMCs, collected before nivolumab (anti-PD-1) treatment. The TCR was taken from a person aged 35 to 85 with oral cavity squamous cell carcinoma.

CDR3 sequence: CASGVNTEAFF. The CDR3 bases are TGTGCTAGTGGAGTCAACACTGAAGCTTTCTTT. The rearrangement links TRBV12-5 to TRBJ1-1; D is unclear. The CDR3 consists of 11 residues. V lost 6 bases, J lost 2 bases, and 4 bases lay in between. Germline loops: CDR1 LGHNT, CDR2 FRNRAP.